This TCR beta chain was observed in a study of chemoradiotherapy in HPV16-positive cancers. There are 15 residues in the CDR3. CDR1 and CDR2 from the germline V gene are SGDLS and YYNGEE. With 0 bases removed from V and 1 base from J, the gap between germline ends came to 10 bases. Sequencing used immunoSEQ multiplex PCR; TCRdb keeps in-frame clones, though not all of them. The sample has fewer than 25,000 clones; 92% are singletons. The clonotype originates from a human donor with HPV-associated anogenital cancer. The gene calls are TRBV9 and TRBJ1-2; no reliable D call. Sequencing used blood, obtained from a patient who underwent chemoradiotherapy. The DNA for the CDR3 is TGTGCCAGCAGCGTAGCTAACGGGGTTAACTATGGCTACACCTTC. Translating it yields CASSVANGVNYGYTF. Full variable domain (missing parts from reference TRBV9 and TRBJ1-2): DSGVTQTPKHLITATGQRVTLRCSPRSGDLSVYWYQQSLDQGLQFLIQYYNGEERAKGNILERFSAQQFPDLHSELNLSSLELGDSALYFCASSVANGVNYGYTFGSGTRLTVV.